This T cell receptor (beta chain) originates from a study of OX40 agonist ivuxolimab in advanced cancers. Study-wide context: Eligibility rules accepted prior anti-PD-1, anti-PD-L1 or anti-CTLA-4 therapy, and 30% to 40% had some.

General study findings and limits: Relatively little clonal expansion, among the lowest observed, appeared in partial responders at 0.1-3.0 mg/kg.

Assay used: immunoSEQ multiplex PCR; TCRdb lists only in-frame clones, some missing. The table lists over 80,000 clones, 86% of them singletons. Germline values: CDR1 MNHEY, CDR2 SMNVEV (reference sequence). Trimming removed 5 bases from V and 4 bases from J, with 8 bases in between. CDR3 length: 13 residues. Regarding this clone: Its antigen remains unidentified.

Source: CD4+ or CD8+ T cells sorted from blood, taken in a trial of the OX40 agonist ivuxolimab. This clonotype was obtained from an adult with an advanced solid tumor such as melanoma, head and neck, liver or kidney cancer. The chain uses TRBV27 and TRBJ2-2; D perhaps matches TRBD2 (5 bases). CDR3 sequence reads: CASSPGVTGELFF. Written as DNA, the CDR3 is TGTGCCAGCAGTCCCGGGGTCACCGGGGAGCTGTTTTTT.